Each of the 29 T cell receptor beta chains below was sequenced from the same sample in a study of STAT5B mutations in CD4+ large granular lymphocyte leukemia. Here immunoSEQ multiplex PCR was the method, and the copy in TCRdb shows in-frame clones only, minus some. The data hold approximately 21,000 clones, with 60% to 85% observed a single time. Sequences were obtained from CD4+ T cells from blood buffy coats. These receptors all stem from a human donor in good health.

This clone was recorded only once. This chain uses TRBV5-4 with TRBJ2-1; 11 positions match TRBD1. The CDR3 sequence is 15 residues long. Per the germline V gene, CDR1 is SGHNT and CDR2 is YYREEE (reference sequence). With 4 bases clipped from V and 4 bases from J, the junction kept 4 bases outside the gene matches. As DNA, the CDR3 is TGTGCCAGCAGCACGGGACAGGGGGGATACAATGAGCAGTTCTTC. The encoded protein is CASSTGQGGYNEQFF.

The chain is built from TRBV13 and TRBJ2-2; 7 bases map to TRBD2. J gave up 6 bases and V 5 bases, and 12 bases lay outside the gene matches. Germline CDR1 reads PRHDT; CDR2 reads FYEKMQ (reference sequence). CDR3 length equals 16 residues. Here the CDR3 reads CASSPTRGGRAGELFF. The DNA of the CDR3 is TGTGCCAGCAGCCCGACCCGGGGAGGGAGGGCCGGGGAGCTGTTTTTT.

The J gene is TRBJ2-5, the V gene TRBV23-1; 7 bases are shared with TRBD2. TRBV23-1 is noted as an ORF with a role that remains uncertain. J was trimmed by 5 bases and V by 4 bases; bases with no gene match: 7. The CDR3 is made up of 14 amino acids. CDR3: CASSRGGRGETQYF. As DNA, the CDR3 is TGCGCCAGCAGTCGGGGCGGGAGAGGTGAGACCCAGTACTTC.

The V and J genes are TRBV19 and TRBJ2-1, with 8 bases fitting TRBD2. Germline V gene lookup returns CDR1 LNHDA and CDR2 SQIVND (reference sequence). The V and J ends lost 7 bases and 6 bases, in that order; junction bases with no gene match: 11. CDR3 length: 15 amino acids. CDR3 nucleotide sequence: TGTGCCAGTACCCTCTCGCGGGAGGTAGGCAATGAGCAGTTCTTC. Amino acid sequence: CASTLSREVGNEQFF.

The CDR3 DNA follows: TGTGCCAGCAGTGGAGGCGGGACAGGGGCCTACGAGCAGTACTTC. This gives the protein CASSGGGTGAYEQYF. The V and J genes are TRBV2 and TRBJ2-7; the match to TRBD1 covers 10 bases. Germline V gene lookup returns CDR1 SNHLY and CDR2 FYNNEI. The CDR3 consists of 15 residues. The junction had 5 bases not matched to a gene; V was cut back by 4 bases and J by 2 bases. The variable domain in full, with the rest retrieved from reference TRBV2 and TRBJ2-7, is EPEVTQTPSHQVTQMGQEVILRCVPISNHLYFYWYRQILGQKVEFLVSFYNNEISEKSEIFDDQFSVERPDGSNFTLKIRSTKLEDSAMYFCASSGGGTGAYEQYFGPGTRLTVT.

This clone was detected once. This chain links TRBV7-9 with TRBJ2-1, with 7 bases fitting TRBD2. The CDR3 has 15 amino acids. Germline CDR1 is SEHNR and CDR2 is FQNEAQ (reference sequence). Losses at the gene ends were 1 base for V and 6 bases for J; bases not matched to a gene: 6. CDR3 protein: CASSLELAIVNEQFF. The CDR3 DNA follows: TGTGCCAGCAGCTTAGAACTAGCGATTGTCAATGAGCAGTTCTTC.

The CDR3 is CASTLSGRLSYNEQFF. For the CDR3, the DNA is TGTGCCAGCACCCTTAGCGGGAGGCTCTCCTACAATGAGCAGTTCTTC. The chain is built from TRBV7-9 and TRBJ2-1; 10 bases line up with TRBD2. Germline CDR1 and CDR2: SEHNR and FQNEAQ (reference sequence). CDR3 length: 16 amino acids. The J segment lost 0 bases and the V segment lost 7 bases, leaving 6 bases of the junction unmatched.

This clone was observed once. This chain links TRBV11-3 with TRBJ1-5; D remains ambiguous. CDR1 is SGHNT and CDR2 is YENEEA in the germline V gene. The CDR3 has 13 amino acids. The V end lost 0 bases, the J end lost 5 bases, and 5 bases lay between the germline ends. As DNA, the CDR3 is TGTGCCAGCAGCTTAGATGAGTATCAGCCCCAGCATTTT. This encodes CASSLDEYQPQHF.

The J gene is TRBJ1-2, the V gene TRBV4-2; 10 bases line up with TRBD1. V gave up 4 bases and J gave up 5 bases; unmatched junction bases: 10. Germline CDR1 is LGHNA and CDR2 is YNFKEQ. The CDR3 sequence is 16 residues long. The CDR3 region has the DNA TGTGCCAGCAGCCCCTCCCAGGGGACAGGGGTGTATGGCTACACCTTC. The encoded protein is CASSPSQGTGVYGYTF.

The chain couples TRBV6-5 to TRBJ1-2; 8 nucleotides match TRBD1. The CDR3 contains 13 residues. CDR1 and CDR2 (germline): MNHEY, SVGAGI. Losses at the gene ends were 8 bases for V and 5 bases for J; bases not matched to a gene: 7. The CDR3 nucleotides are TGTGCCAGCCGCCAGACAGGGGAGTATGGCTACACCTTC. Amino acids: CASRQTGEYGYTF.

The V call is TRBV6-5, the J call TRBJ2-7; D perhaps matches TRBD1 (6 bases). Trimming cost V 2 bases and J 0 bases, with 11 bases left between them. Germline V gene data show CDR1 as MNHEY and CDR2 as SVGAGI. CDR3 length equals 15 residues. The CDR3 coding sequence is TGTGCCAGCAGTTACCACCAAGGGGGCTCCTACGAGCAGTACTTC. Protein sequence: CASSYHQGGSYEQYF.

This rearrangement joins TRBV13 to TRBJ2-4; D remains unclear. The length of the CDR3 is 15 residues. Trimming pared 5 bases from V and 0 bases from J, leaving 11 bases between. Germline V gene lookup returns CDR1 PRHDT and CDR2 FYEKMQ (reference sequence). The CDR3 spells CASSVLRQAKNIQYF. As DNA, the CDR3 is TGTGCCAGCAGCGTCCTCAGGCAAGCCAAAAACATTCAGTACTTC.

The chain combines TRBV11-2 with TRBJ1-6, with D uncertain. Germline CDR1 and CDR2: SGHAT and FQNNGV. V was pared by 5 bases and J by 0 bases, with 11 bases between. CDR3 size: 16 residues. The CDR3 spells CASSPNLFSYNSPLHF. DNA for the CDR3: TGTGCCAGCAGCCCGAACCTGTTCTCCTATAATTCACCCCTCCACTTT. Filled out from reference TRBV11-2 and TRBJ1-6, the complete variable domain reads EAGVAQSPRYKIIEKRQSVAFWCNPISGHATLYWYQQILGQGPKLLIQFQNNGVVDDSQLPKDRFSAERLKGVDSTLKIQPAKLEDSAVYLCASSPNLFSYNSPLHFGNGTRLTVT.

The chain joins TRBV30 to TRBJ2-7; D uncertain. Germline values: CDR1 GTSNPN, CDR2 SVGIG (reference sequence). The CDR3 sequence is 11 residues long. The V end was cut by 1 base, the J end by 2 bases, with 3 bases between. CDR3 DNA sequence: TGTGCCTGGAGTGATACCTACGAGCAGTACTTC. It specifies CAWSDTYEQYF.

The chain couples TRBV6-1 to TRBJ2-5; D may match TRBD1 or TRBD2 (5 bases each). The CDR3 runs 14 residues. From germline, CDR1 is MNHNS and CDR2 SASEGT. The V and J ends lost 1 base and 3 bases respectively, with 9 bases between them. This CDR3 is CASSEGDAEETQYF. The CDR3 DNA reads TGTGCCAGCAGTGAAGGGGACGCAGAAGAGACCCAGTACTTC.

The chain recombines TRBV9 with TRBJ2-5, with D uncertain. V gave up 3 bases and J gave up 5 bases, with 8 bases separating them. Germline CDR1 SGDLS, CDR2 YYNGEE. CDR3 length equals 12 residues. Here the CDR3 DNA reads TGTGCCAGCAGCGCCGTTGGGGAGACCCAGTACTTC. This gives the protein CASSAVGETQYF.

This chain's CDR3 is CASSIPMGPDADTQYF. The DNA for the CDR3 is TGTGCCAGCAGCATCCCTATGGGTCCGGACGCAGATACGCAGTATTTT. The rearrangement uses TRBV7-8 and TRBJ2-3; D gene uncertain. Trimming took off 5 bases at V and 4 bases at J, with 19 bases between the two ends. This CDR3 spans 16 amino acids. Per the germline V gene, CDR1 is SGHVS and CDR2 is FQNEAQ. Using reference TRBV7-8 and TRBJ2-3 for the parts outside the CDR3, the full variable domain is GAGVSQSPRYKVAKRGQDVALRCDPISGHVSLFWYQQALGQGPEFLTYFQNEAQLDKSGLPSDRFFAERPEGSVSTLKIQRTQQEDSAVYLCASSIPMGPDADTQYFGPGTRLTVL.

This clone occurred once. The CDR3 here is CATSIGTGRQSTDTQYF. The CDR3 nucleotides read TGTGCCACCAGCATAGGGACAGGGCGGCAAAGCACAGATACGCAGTATTTT. The chain has TRBV15 and TRBJ2-3, with 9 nucleotides matching TRBD1. With 4 bases clipped from V and 0 bases from J, the junction kept 8 bases outside the gene matches. There are 17 residues in the CDR3. Germline values: CDR1 LNHNV, CDR2 YYDKDF (reference sequence).

As to this clone: A read error may produce the germline difference seen at one junction end. The chain is built from TRBV30 and TRBJ2-1; D possibly corresponds to TRBD2 (7 bases). Germline V gene lookup returns CDR1 GTSNPN and CDR2 SVGIG (reference sequence). This CDR3 is 12 amino acids long. The chain's CDR3 is CAWAGARNEQLF. The CDR3 nucleotides are TGTGCCTGGGCGGGGGCTCGCAATGAGCAGCTCTTC.

V and J are TRBV5-1 and TRBJ2-7; D is perhaps TRBD1 or TRBD2 (5 bases each). V was pared by 4 bases and J by 0 bases, with 11 bases between. This CDR3 comprises 14 residues. Germline loops: CDR1 SGHRS, CDR2 YFSETQ. The CDR3 DNA is TGCGCCAGCAGCAGGGACGGATACTCCTACGAGCAGTACTTC. Translating it yields CASSRDGYSYEQYF.

This chain connects TRBV12-2 to TRBJ2-7; TRBD2, the table's D call, lacks a check against the DNA. TRBV12-2 is described as a pseudogene. The CDR3 runs to 15 residues. The CDR3 loop reads CASRSQAGGLYEQYF. The CDR3 DNA sequence: TGTGCAAGTCGCTCCCAAGCGGGAGGCCTCTACGAGCAGTACTTC.

Remarks on this clone: The same CDR3 can be traced to other DNA sequences in this sample. The chain has TRBV2 and TRBJ2-7; 7 positions match TRBD1. The CDR3 covers 14 residues. Germline V lookup: CDR1 SNHLY, CDR2 FYNNEI. V shed 2 bases and J 3 bases; nucleotides not matched to a gene: 4. The CDR3 bases are TGTGCCAGCAGTGAAAACCGGGACAGCTACGAGCAGTACTTC. This encodes CASSENRDSYEQYF.

This chain joins TRBV2 and TRBJ1-6, with a possible D match to TRBD1 (6 bases). Germline values: CDR1 SNHLY, CDR2 FYNNEI. V was cut by 2 bases and J by 1 base, with 18 bases left in between. The CDR3 loop spans 19 amino acids. The CDR3 DNA reads as TGTGCCAGCAGTGAATTTAGGCAGGGGAAAGGGTCCTATAATTCACCCCTCCACTTT. As protein: CASSEFRQGKGSYNSPLHF.

The chain links TRBV9 to TRBJ1-1, with TRBD1 as a possible D gene (5 bases). The CDR3 is 13 amino acids. Germline V gene lookup returns CDR1 SGDLS and CDR2 YYNGEE. V was cut by 4 bases and J by 5 bases, with 12 bases left in between. The CDR3 bases are TGTGCCAGCAGCACCGAGAGGGGTACTGAAGCTTTCTTT. As protein: CASSTERGTEAFF.

This clone was counted only a few times. The rearrangement joins TRBV5-1 to TRBJ1-4; possibly TRBD1 for D (5 bases). Germline CDR1 reads SGHRS; CDR2 reads YFSETQ. Deletions cut 4 bases from V and 4 bases from J, with 11 bases between. This CDR3 region has 14 residues. In DNA form, the CDR3 reads TGCGCCAGCAGCCCGGGACTGAGTAATGAAAAACTGTTTTTT. Its protein is CASSPGLSNEKLFF.

The chain couples TRBV2 to TRBJ2-5; D call uncertain. The CDR3 is 13 amino acids. Trimming stripped 2 bases from V and 1 base from J, with 5 bases between. Germline CDR1 and CDR2: SNHLY and FYNNEI. CDR3 in DNA: TGTGCCAGCAGTGAAAATTCCCAAGAGACCCAGTACTTC. This translates into CASSENSQETQYF. Supplemented by reference TRBV2 and TRBJ2-5, the full variable domain reads EPEVTQTPSHQVTQMGQEVILRCVPISNHLYFYWYRQILGQKVEFLVSFYNNEISEKSEIFDDQFSVERPDGSNFTLKIRSTKLEDSAMYFCASSENSQETQYFGPGTRLLVL.

The chain combines TRBV2 with TRBJ1-2; D remains unclear. This CDR3 has 13 amino acids. In germline, CDR1 is SNHLY, CDR2 FYNNEI. The germline V and J ends were trimmed by 3 bases and 4 bases, with 9 bases remaining between them. The CDR3 nucleotides read TGTGCCAGCAGTGAGCCCAGTCCCTATGGCTACACCTTC. Translated: CASSEPSPYGYTF.

The chain links TRBV13 to TRBJ2-1; TRBD2 aligns across 9 bases. V lost 5 bases and J lost 10; bases outside the gene matches: 9. This CDR3 is 14 amino acids long. Germline assignment: CDR1 PRHDT and CDR2 FYEKMQ (reference sequence). CDR3 region: CASSPEGTSPEQFF. CDR3 bases: TGTGCCAGCAGCCCCGAAGGGACTAGCCCCGAGCAGTTCTTC.

The chain carries TRBV19 and TRBJ2-2, with D possibly called TRBD1 or TRBD2 (6 bases each). Trimming pared 3 bases from V and 0 bases from J, leaving 11 bases between. Looked up from germline, CDR1 is LNHDA and CDR2 is SQIVND (reference sequence). The CDR3 is 16 amino acids. The CDR3 loop reads CASSISGGSNTGELFF. The CDR3 bases are TGTGCCAGTAGTATTTCCGGGGGCTCGAACACCGGGGAGCTGTTTTTT.